This TCR beta chain was identified in a study of blood T cell repertoires in COVID-19 (dated by TCRdb to 2018 to 2021). Context from the whole study: Samples from collaborators originated in the United States, Italy and Spain and spanned both the acute and convalescent phases of COVID-19. Where available, HLA class I and class II types were taken from metadata supplied by the sample provider and were not determined by assay-based typing. The prospective study material was composed of cDNA or gDNA derived from T cells, B-cell-depleted T cells, or PBMCs. Deeply sampled blood TCRbeta repertoires from subjects exposed to, actively infected with, or recovered from COVID-19 were included in the dataset. The samples were drawn from two sources: the first 160 participants of the ongoing ImmuneRACE study, and 1,200 or so subjects contributed by 6 global collaborators. The repertoires were released in a freely available public database intended as a resource for research on the immune response to SARS-CoV-2. The sample metadata nearly always contained a de-identified subject ID, COVID-19 status, age in years and sex. What the work shows at the level of the full study, not this receptor alone: The quantity of clinical and demographic metadata differed by source and by participant and was supplied without curation.

Whole blood was collected in K2EDTA tubes by collaborating institutions according to the institutions' own protocols. For TCRbeta analysis, collaborators shipped samples as frozen whole blood, isolated PBMCs, or DNA extracted from either of those sample types. TCRbeta CDR3 regions were amplified from genomic DNA by means of the immunoSEQ Assay, a bias-controlled multiplex PCR. From the authors' description of their analysis: The number of nucleated cells in each sample was estimated from the amplification of reference gene primers within the assay. To quantify the absolute abundance of each unique TCRbeta CDR3 rearrangement, sequence reads were collapsed and filtered. For each sample, productive Simpson clonality was calculated as the square root of Simpson's diversity index across productive rearrangements. The immuneACCESS repertoire file appears here via TCRdb, limited to in-frame rearrangements. These files lack a portion of the clones; in checked studies, under half of the deficit traces to unresolved V genes, and the cause of the others is not known. Clone size and the V and J calls come from that table; the DNA yielded D and trimming. The sample records some 150,000 clones, 80% to 85% of which are singletons. 4% of the sample lies in the top ten.

This clone has only a few counts. The antigen this receptor binds is unknown. There are no base qualities to consult, and no much larger clone falls within one base. From the cysteine through the phenylalanine, the CDR3 covers 14 amino acids. CDR3 DNA only is kept here, 42 bases in frame from base 1. Trimming removed 7 bases from V and 7 bases from J; the gene matches leave 10 bases unexplained. The germline V gene gives CDR1 as SGHRS and CDR2 as YFSETQ. This chain joins TRBV5-1 to TRBJ1-2; TRBD1 fits 10 bases in the junction. The TCR originated in a woman aged 55-70 years with acute or convalescent COVID-19. Specimen: peripheral blood. CDR3 protein: CASGTGTGASGYTF. The nucleotide sequence reads as follows: TGCGCCAGCGGAACCGGGACAGGGGCGAGTGGCTACACCTTC.